This T cell receptor beta chain was sequenced for a study of blood T cell repertoires in COVID-19. Clinical history reported by participants formed the basis on which cohorts were assigned. Germline trimming cut 6 bases from V and 6 bases from J; bases unmatched to any gene: 7. The germline V gene has CDR1 SNHLY and CDR2 FYNNEI. The CDR3 runs 15 residues. TCRdb's table, derived via immunoSEQ multiplex PCR, lists solely in-frame clones and lacks some. Counted here are around 200,000 clones, about 82% occurring once; the ten biggest clones make up about 5.6%. The chain recombines TRBV2 with TRBJ1-6; 8 bases match TRBD1. This receptor was taken from a middle-aged man with acute COVID-19. The material sequenced was PBMCs or T cells enriched from blood (not recorded which). CDR3 amino acids: CASSLGTGGNSPLHF. DNA for the CDR3: TGTGCCAGCAGCCTCGGGACAGGAGGTAATTCACCCCTCCACTTT.